This T cell receptor beta chain was identified during a study of blood T cell repertoires in COVID-19. The wider study: Whether acute or convalescent, the COVID-19 samples came from the United States, Italy and Spain. PBMCs, B-cell-depleted T cells, or T cells provided the cDNA or gDNA that made up the material.

CDR3 length: 15 residues. J was trimmed by 5 bases and V by 5 bases; bases with no gene match: 9. Germline assignment: CDR1 SGHTA and CDR2 FQGTGA. In the authors' methods: Nucleated cell counts were estimated from reference gene primer amplification. Generated by immunoSEQ multiplex PCR, the TCRdb table keeps only in-frame clones and is missing some. V, J and clone size are taken as reported in that table, and D and trimming were inferred from the DNA itself. The sample has roughly 150,000 clones, under 90% seen once. Sequenced: peripheral blood. The chain recombines TRBV7-3 with TRBJ1-1; 9 positions agree with TRBD1. The source of this sequence is a man between 60 and 75 years old with acute or convalescent COVID-19. The CDR3 nucleotides read TGTGCCAGCAGCCGAGGGGCTGGACAGGGGACTGAAGCTTTCTTT. It yields the protein CASSRGAGQGTEAFF.